This TCR beta chain appears in the sequencing data of a study of cytomegalovirus exposure and HLA in healthy donors. Looked up from germline, CDR1 is SEHNR and CDR2 is FQNEAQ (reference sequence). This CDR3 has 14 amino acids. Trimming took off 5 bases at V and 2 bases at J, with 13 bases between the two ends. With 60 Vbeta and 13 Jbeta primers, the PCR was carried out. Assay used: immunoSEQ multiplex PCR; TCRdb lists only in-frame clones, some missing. The data contain 150,000 to 200,000 clones, more than 75% of them singletons. This clonotype was obtained from a woman in her thirties or forties in good health and CMV-seronegative. The V gene is TRBV7-9, the J gene TRBJ2-7, with D perhaps matching TRBD1 (5 bases). Sequenced: PBMCs. Written as DNA, the CDR3 is TGTGCCAGCAGCCCTCTCGACAGAGCCTACGAGCAGTACTTC. The encoded protein is CASSPLDRAYEQYF.